This T cell receptor (beta chain) was obtained from a study of cytomegalovirus exposure and HLA in healthy donors. Trimming took 6 bases from V and 7 from J; bases not matched to a gene: 7. The CDR3 has 13 residues. Per germline, CDR1 SGHRS and CDR2 YFSETQ. Researchers ran the PCR with 60 Vbeta and 13 Jbeta primers. Using immunoSEQ multiplex PCR, the repertoire was profiled, and TCRdb retains in-frame clones only, with some absent. The table has about 200,000 clones, 70% seen once. The chain joins TRBV5-1 to TRBJ1-2, with TRBD1 matching over 9 bases. The receptor comes from a man aged 40-49 years in good health and CMV-seropositive. Material for sequencing was PBMCs. In nucleotides, the CDR3 is TGCGCCAGCACCCGGGACAGGGATCGTGGCTACACCTTC. It encodes CASTRDRDRGYTF.